This TCR beta chain is from a study of blood T cell repertoires in COVID-19. Study-wide context: T cells, B-cell-depleted T cells, or PBMCs supplied cDNA or gDNA.

Measured with immunoSEQ multiplex PCR; TCRdb has only the in-frame clones, and not every one. The repertoire holds tens of thousands of clones, with 70% to 90% as singletons. The sequenced material came from peripheral blood. This clonotype originated in a man aged 70 or older with acute or convalescent COVID-19.

CDR3 nucleotides: TGTGCCAGCGGTTGGAGGAGGGCCACTGAAGCTTTCTTT. It encodes CASGWRRATEAFF. The chain links TRBV2 to TRBJ1-1; D is unclear. Looked up from germline, CDR1 is SNHLY and CDR2 is FYNNEI. The CDR3 runs 13 residues. Deletions cut 8 bases from V and 4 bases from J, with 14 bases between.